Shown below are 26 T cell receptor beta chains from a single sample sequenced in a study of blood T cells in healthy people across ages. The use of a sample-barcoded 5' primer and a J-beta primer mix characterized a second PCR of roughly 7 to 11 cycles. TCRdb fed the 5' RACE reads into MiXCR, producing one record per CDR3 protein. The sample has roughly 1,500,000 distinct CDR3 sequences, roughly 30% seen once; the top ten hold roughly 10%. Sequencing was done on a sample of blood. The source of these receptors is a woman in her 30s in good health.

The chain uses TRBV5-5 and TRBJ2-7; D unclear. V lost 7 bases and J lost 5, with 25 bases in between. The CDR3 length is 16 residues. Germline V gene sequence: CDR1 SGHKS, CDR2 YYEKEE (reference sequence). CDR3 amino acids: CASCRAPPTGRNEQYF. The DNA for the CDR3 is TGTGCCAGCTGCCGGGCTCCCCCGACTGGAAGGAACGAGCAGTACTTC.

The chain employs TRBV9 and TRBJ1-4; the D gene is possibly TRBD1 (5 bases). The CDR3 sequence is 16 residues long. Trimming stripped 0 bases from V and 3 bases from J, with 12 bases between. Germline loops: CDR1 SGDLS, CDR2 YYNGEE. The CDR3 coding sequence is TGTGCCAGCAGCGTAGGGGTAAGGGGATCTAATGAAAAACTGTTTTTT. The encoded protein is CASSVGVRGSNEKLFF.

The CDR3 sequence is CSATGGGTRSNYGYTF. As DNA, the CDR3 is TGCAGTGCCACGGGGGGGGGCACCCGGAGTAACTATGGCTACACCTTC. This chain links TRBV20-1 with TRBJ1-2; TRBD1 is a possible D gene (6 bases). CDR3 size: 16 residues. The V end was cut by 6 bases, the J end by 1 base, with 21 bases between. Germline V CDR1 and CDR2: DFQATT, SNEGSKA (reference sequence).

The genes are TRBV7-9 and TRBJ2-7; D is ambiguous. Trimming shortened V by 2 bases and J by 1 base, and 12 bases separated the two germline ends. Per germline, CDR1 SEHNR and CDR2 FQNEAQ (reference sequence). The CDR3 runs 15 residues. CDR3 in amino acids: CASSLPGSPSYEQYF. The DNA for the CDR3 is TGTGCCAGCAGCTTACCGGGCAGCCCATCCTACGAGCAGTACTTC. Drawing the rest from reference TRBV7-9 and TRBJ2-7, the complete variable domain is DTGVSQNPRHKITKRGQNVTFRCDPISEHNRLYWYRQTLGQGPEFLTYFQNEAQLEKSRLLSDRFSAERPKGSFSTLEIQRTEQGDSAMYLCASSLPGSPSYEQYFGPGTRLTVT.

The V gene is TRBV6-5, the J gene TRBJ2-1, with 7 bases lining up with TRBD2. Per the germline V gene, CDR1 is MNHEY and CDR2 is SVGAGI. CDR3 length: 13 residues. In DNA form, the CDR3 reads TGTGCTATAGGGGAGGGCGTCAACAATGAGCAGTTCTTC. This translates into CAIGEGVNNEQFF.

The chain combines TRBV2 with TRBJ2-1; D call uncertain. This CDR3 comprises 14 residues. From germline, CDR1 is SNHLY and CDR2 FYNNEI. V lost 8 bases and J 0 bases, leaving 11 bases between the germline ends. The DNA for the CDR3 is TGTGCCAGCCACGGGCCGAGCTCCTACAATGAGCAGTTCTTC. It encodes CASHGPSSYNEQFF.

The chain recombines TRBV11-2 with TRBJ2-2; D gene uncertain. This CDR3 comprises 13 residues. The V gene's germline CDR1 is SGHAT and CDR2 FQNNGV. Trimming cost V 2 bases and J 8 bases, with 9 bases left between them. The CDR3 reads CASSLSHLGELFF. The CDR3 DNA is TGTGCCAGCAGCTTATCCCACCTGGGGGAGCTGTTTTTT.

The chain uses TRBV27 and TRBJ2-3, with no clear D. V gave up 6 bases and J gave up 2 bases, with 6 bases separating them. This CDR3 region has 12 residues. Germline-derived CDR1 and CDR2 are MNHEY and SMNVEV (reference sequence). The CDR3 protein is CASRRLTDTQYF. The CDR3 DNA reads as TGTGCCAGCAGGCGACTCACAGATACGCAGTATTTT.

The chain is built from TRBV6-5 and TRBJ2-4, with D possibly being TRBD1 or TRBD2 (5 bases each). Germline-derived CDR1 and CDR2 are MNHEY and SVGAGI. V lost 10 bases and J 0 bases, leaving 13 bases between the germline ends. This CDR3 has 14 amino acids. DNA for the CDR3: TGTGCCACCGGACGAGGGGAAGCCAAAAACATTCAGTACTTC. Translating it yields CATGRGEAKNIQYF.

This chain joins TRBV7-9 and TRBJ2-1; tentatively, D is TRBD1 (5 bases). Germline V gene data show CDR1 as SEHNR and CDR2 as FQNEAQ (reference sequence). Trimming took off 1 base at V and 5 bases at J, with 12 bases between the two ends. The CDR3 sequence is 15 residues long. The CDR3 loop is CASSLDSRVNNEQFF. The CDR3 nucleotides read TGTGCCAGCAGCTTAGACTCCAGGGTCAACAATGAGCAGTTCTTC.

Turning to this clonotype: This may stem from a read error, because a much larger clone lies one nucleotide away. The chain couples TRBV4-1 to TRBJ2-7; 9 nucleotides align to TRBD2. The V and J ends lost 0 bases and 5 bases, in that order; junction bases with no gene match: 8. The CDR3 is 16 amino acids. Germline V gene sequence: CDR1 MGHRA, CDR2 YSYEKL. CDR3 loop: CASSQDRVGLAHEQYF. The CDR3, as DNA: TGCGCCAGCAGCCAAGATCGTGTGGGACTAGCCCACGAGCAGTACTTC.

The DNA for the CDR3 is TGCGCCAGCAGCTTGACCCGGGAGGGGATTGAAGAGACCCAGTACTTC. Translated, it gives CASSLTREGIEETQYF. The rearrangement links TRBV5-1 to TRBJ2-5, with 8 nucleotides matching TRBD2. This CDR3 has 16 amino acids. Germline trimming cut 1 base from V and 3 bases from J; bases unmatched to any gene: 8. CDR1 and CDR2 from the germline V gene are SGHRS and YFSETQ.

About this clonotype: No conserved phenylalanine or tryptophan is present at the end of the CDR3, so a read error is the likely explanation. The rearrangement joins TRBV2 to TRBJ2-3; D possibly corresponds to TRBD2 (7 bases). Looked up from germline, CDR1 is SNHLY and CDR2 is FYNNEI. Trimming left V 6 bases short and J 1 base short, with 14 bases between. This CDR3 region has 15 residues. The CDR3 nucleotides read TGTGCCAGCAGCGGACGGGGGGCCGGCACAGATACGCAGTATTGT. This sequence encodes CASSGRGAGTDTQYC.

The CDR3 DNA reads TGTGCCACCTCACAGGGGCAGGGCCGACTCTATGGCTACACCTTC. It translates to CATSQGQGRLYGYTF. This rearrangement joins TRBV28 to TRBJ1-2; 7 bases agree with TRBD1. This CDR3 has 15 residues. Germline trimming cut 10 bases from V and 4 bases from J; bases unmatched to any gene: 15. Germline V CDR1 and CDR2: MDHEN, SYDVKM.

This clonotype was detected once. V and J are TRBV9 and TRBJ2-1; tentatively, D is TRBD1 or TRBD2 (7 bases each). The CDR3 has 16 residues. The germline V gene has CDR1 SGDLS and CDR2 YYNGEE. Trimming took off 0 bases at V and 7 bases at J, with 17 bases between the two ends. The CDR3: CASSVASGRGQNEQFF. The CDR3, as DNA: TGTGCCAGCAGCGTAGCCTCAGGGAGGGGGCAGAATGAGCAGTTCTTC.

The J gene is TRBJ2-1, the V gene TRBV5-1; tentative D call: TRBD2 (5 bases). CDR3 length equals 17 residues. Deletions cut 4 bases from V and 0 bases from J, with 17 bases between. CDR1 and CDR2 (germline): SGHRS, YFSETQ. In nucleotides, the CDR3 is TGCGCCAGCAGCCCCTCGTCTAGCCACTCCTCCTACAATGAGCAGTTCTTC. Translating gives CASSPSSSHSSYNEQFF.

This clonotype has a handful of counts. The chain carries TRBV14 and TRBJ2-1, with D perhaps matching TRBD2 (6 bases). The CDR3 length is 14 residues. In germline, CDR1 is SGHDN, CDR2 FVKESK. V was shortened by 0 bases and J by 14 bases, with 17 bases between the two germline ends. Here the CDR3 DNA reads TGTGCCAGCAGCCAAGATAGGGAGGCAGCCCGGGAGTTCTTC. The encoded protein is CASSQDREAAREFF.

This clonotype has a count of ten or more. The CDR3 protein is CASSFASSPETQYF. The CDR3 DNA sequence: TGTGCCAGCAGCTTCGCTAGCTCCCCGGAGACCCAGTACTTC. J is TRBJ2-5 and V is TRBV11-2, with D perhaps TRBD2 (5 bases). The CDR3 sequence is 14 residues long. Germline loops: CDR1 SGHAT, CDR2 FQNNGV. V lost 3 bases to trimming and J lost 5 bases, with 13 bases between them.

The sample holds a few counts of this clonotype. This sequence joins TRBV15 and TRBJ2-7; 15 bases map to TRBD2. Germline lookup yields CDR1 LNHNV and CDR2 YYDKDF (reference sequence). The length of the CDR3 is 16 residues. The trim removed 6 bases at V and 5 bases at J, leaving 8 bases unmatched. The DNA of the CDR3 is TGTGCCACCAGATCCGGACTAGCGGGAGGGCAGCACGAGCAGTACTTC. Encoded protein: CATRSGLAGGQHEQYF.

This clonotype was observed a single time. The conserved phenylalanine or tryptophan normally closing the CDR3 is absent here, so this likely arose from a read error. The J gene is TRBJ2-7, the V gene TRBV20-1; 7 nucleotides match TRBD2. The ends lost 6 bases at V and 2 bases at J; junction bases unmatched: 7. This CDR3 is built from 13 residues. Germline V CDR1 and CDR2: DFQATT, SNEGSKA (reference sequence). Here the CDR3 DNA reads TGCAGTGCATGGGAGGGACTTCCCTACGAGCAGTACTGC. Protein product: CSAWEGLPYEQYC.

This clonotype has ten or more counts. The rearrangement links TRBV20-1 to TRBJ2-7; either TRBD1 or TRBD2 may supply D (5 bases each). Trimming removed 5 bases from V and 9 bases from J, with 26 bases in between. CDR3 length: 15 amino acids. Germline values: CDR1 DFQATT, CDR2 SNEGSKA (reference sequence). As DNA, the CDR3 is TGCAGTGCTCCCACTTCGGGACGGCCATCGACTGGGCAGTACTTC. Its protein is CSAPTSGRPSTGQYF.

This clonotype was seen a few times. The rearrangement joins TRBV2 to TRBJ1-1; D is uncertain. V lost 6 bases and J 1 base, leaving 9 bases between the germline ends. Germline CDR1 and CDR2: SNHLY and FYNNEI. There are 13 residues in the CDR3. The CDR3 DNA reads as TGTGCCAGCAGGGCCCAAGGGAACACTGAAGCTTTCTTT. Protein sequence: CASRAQGNTEAFF. Complete variable domain (other parts from reference TRBV2 and TRBJ1-1): EPEVTQTPSHQVTQMGQEVILRCVPISNHLYFYWYRQILGQKVEFLVSFYNNEISEKSEIFDDQFSVERPDGSNFTLKIRSTKLEDSAMYFCASRAQGNTEAFFGQGTRLTVV.

This clonotype was recorded many times. The J gene is TRBJ1-2, the V gene TRBV29-1; 9 bases are a match to TRBD1. The CDR3 covers 16 residues. J gave up 1 base and V 6 bases, and 12 bases lay outside the gene matches. From germline, CDR1 is SQVTM and CDR2 ANQGSEA. The CDR3, as DNA: TGCAGCGTCCCGGGACAGGGTTACCCCCTTAACTATGGCTACACCTTC. Translation gives CSVPGQGYPLNYGYTF.

This clonotype was seen more than once but under ten times. This chain connects TRBV20-1 to TRBJ2-5; 8 positions match TRBD1. From germline, CDR1 is DFQATT and CDR2 SNEGSKA (reference sequence). This CDR3 is built from 12 residues. With 6 bases clipped from V and 5 bases from J, the junction kept 5 bases outside the gene matches. For the CDR3, the DNA is TGCAGTGCAGCCAGGGGGCTGGAGACCCAGTACTTC. Its translation is CSAARGLETQYF.

The chain uses TRBV29-1 and TRBJ2-7; the match to TRBD2 covers 8 bases. Germline V gene sequence: CDR1 SQVTM, CDR2 ANQGSEA. CDR3 length equals 15 residues. Unmatched junction bases numbered 17, after V lost 7 bases and J lost 6 bases. The CDR3 here is CSGGKGVAGLFEQYF. In DNA, the CDR3 is TGCAGCGGGGGAAAGGGGGTAGCGGGGCTTTTCGAGCAGTACTTC.

On this clonotype: Germline and junction disagree at one end, which may indicate a read error. The rearrangement links TRBV7-6 to TRBJ1-4; D is undetermined. From germline, CDR1 is SGHVS and CDR2 FNYEAQ. The CDR3 extends over 15 amino acids. CDR3 sequence: CAGSLEAELFRELFF. In DNA, the CDR3 is TGTGCCGGCAGCTTAGAGGCAGAACTTTTTCGGGAACTGTTTTTT.